This T cell receptor (beta chain) is from a study of shared clonotypes between healthy human individuals. The germline V gene has CDR1 SQVTM and CDR2 ANQGSEA. This CDR3 is 13 amino acids long. V dropped 4 bases and J dropped 2 bases, with 12 bases sitting between them. The table came from immunoSEQ multiplex PCR; TCRdb's copy has only in-frame clones and leaves some out. The repertoire includes fewer than 850,000 clones, about 96% of them detected once, and approximately 0.2% sits in the top ten. As defined, naive CD8 cells were CD45RO-negative and positively selected for CCR7, with terminally differentiated effector memory CD45RA+ cells excluded.

The chain has TRBV29-1 and TRBJ2-7; D ambiguous. The clonotype was recovered from a man aged 25-45 years in good health. Sequences were obtained from naive CD8+ T cells sorted from blood. The CDR3 DNA reads as TGCAGCGTTGTCAGTCTCAACACCTACGAGCAGTACTTC. Translation: CSVVSLNTYEQYF.